Presented here are 18 T cell receptor beta chains from one specimen sequenced in a study of shared clonotypes between healthy human individuals. The method was immunoSEQ multiplex PCR; TCRdb's version includes in-frame clones alone and lacks a portion of them. The table has approximately 480,000 clones, roughly 85% seen once. Sample: PBMCs. The source is a woman aged 40 to 50 in good health. Some clones in this sample may be carry-over from other donors' samples.

The genes are TRBV28 and TRBJ1-2; D unclear. The CDR3 sequence is 15 residues long. V was shortened by 3 bases and J by 4 bases, with 15 bases between the two germline ends. Germline V gene lookup returns CDR1 MDHEN and CDR2 SYDVKM. Written as DNA, the CDR3 is TGTGCCAGCAGTTTGCATTTACAGCCCCCCTATGGCTACACCTTC. This gives the protein CASSLHLQPPYGYTF.

This chain links TRBV4-1 with TRBJ2-1; TRBD2 might be the D (6 bases). V was pared by 4 bases and J by 0 bases, with 16 bases between. There are 17 residues in the CDR3. Germline V lookup: CDR1 MGHRA, CDR2 YSYEKL. CDR3 DNA sequence: TGCGCCAGCAGCCCGTCTTTAGCGGTCTTCTCCTACAATGAGCAGTTCTTC. This encodes CASSPSLAVFSYNEQFF.

Of note for this clone: Other DNA variants within this sample encode the same CDR3. The V gene is TRBV5-1, the J gene TRBJ1-1; TRBD1 might be the D (5 bases). The germline V and J ends were trimmed by 2 bases and 1 base, with 9 bases remaining between them. The CDR3 runs to 14 residues. Germline values: CDR1 SGHRS, CDR2 YFSETQ. CDR3 coding DNA: TGCGCCAGCAGCTTAGAGGGGTGGAACACTGAAGCTTTCTTT. It yields the protein CASSLEGWNTEAFF.

The table lists this clone with a few counts. This sequence joins TRBV28 and TRBJ2-1; 7 positions match TRBD1. This CDR3 spans 16 amino acids. J was trimmed by 2 bases and V by 4 bases; bases with no gene match: 8. In germline, CDR1 is MDHEN, CDR2 SYDVKM. This chain's CDR3 is CASSSLDRAAYNEQFF. Here the CDR3 DNA reads TGTGCCAGCAGTTCACTCGACAGGGCGGCCTACAATGAGCAGTTCTTC.

The gene calls are TRBV6-5 and TRBJ1-5; 8 bases map to TRBD1. Germline V gives CDR1 MNHEY, CDR2 SVGAGI. The trim removed 4 bases at V and 5 bases at J, leaving 4 bases unmatched. This CDR3 comprises 14 residues. CDR3 coding DNA: TGTGCCAGCAGTTCAAGGACAGGGTATCAGCCCCAGCATTTT. Protein: CASSSRTGYQPQHF.

CDR3 DNA: TGCAGCGTTAAGGGACAGGTGCTAGATGGCTACACCTTC. Protein product: CSVKGQVLDGYTF. The chain joins TRBV29-1 to TRBJ1-2; 8 nucleotides line up with TRBD1. CDR3 length equals 13 residues. From germline, CDR1 is SQVTM and CDR2 ANQGSEA. V dropped 5 bases and J dropped 6; count of bases not matched to a gene: 8.

This rearrangement joins TRBV7-9 to TRBJ2-1; perhaps TRBD1 as D (5 bases). The germline CDR1 and CDR2 sequences are SEHNR and FQNEAQ (reference sequence). The ends were cut back, 1 base at V and 3 bases at J, with 16 bases in the middle. This CDR3 has 17 amino acids. The CDR3 DNA reads as TGTGCCAGCAGCTTAGTGGGGCAGACCATTCTCTACAATGAGCAGTTCTTC. It encodes CASSLVGQTILYNEQFF. The entire variable domain, with the rest obtained from reference TRBV7-9 and TRBJ2-1, is as follows: DTGVSQNPRHKITKRGQNVTFRCDPISEHNRLYWYRQTLGQGPEFLTYFQNEAQLEKSRLLSDRFSAERPKGSFSTLEIQRTEQGDSAMYLCASSLVGQTILYNEQFFGPGTRLTVL.

This clone occurred once. This chain connects TRBV7-9 to TRBJ1-2; D unclear. Germline CDR1 and CDR2: SEHNR and FQNEAQ (reference sequence). V shed 5 bases and J shed 2 bases, with 9 bases lying between them. The length of the CDR3 is 13 residues. CDR3 in DNA: TGTGCCAGCAGCCCCTCAGACAACTATGGCTACACCTTC. This sequence encodes CASSPSDNYGYTF.

Regarding this clone: With a much larger clone just one base away, this may be a read error. This chain joins TRBV5-1 and TRBJ2-3; TRBD1 matches at 7 bases. CDR1 SGHRS and CDR2 YFSETQ come from the germline V gene. The CDR3 length is 15 residues. V lost 4 bases, J lost 0 bases, and 5 bases stayed unmatched. CDR3 residues: CASSTGQHSTDTQYF. The CDR3 nucleotides read TGCGCCAGCAGCACGGGACAGCATAGCACAGATACGCAGTATTTT.

The chain employs TRBV2 and TRBJ2-1; 15 bases fit TRBD2. The ends lost 5 bases at V and 9 bases at J; junction bases unmatched: 8. Looked up from germline, CDR1 is SNHLY and CDR2 is FYNNEI. The CDR3 covers 16 residues. The CDR3 DNA follows: TGTGCCAGCAGTACACCGGGACTAGCGGGGGGTATTGAGCAGTTCTTC. Amino acid sequence: CASSTPGLAGGIEQFF.

The chain uses TRBV19 and TRBJ2-1, with TRBD1 matching over 7 bases. V trimming: 5 bases; J trimming: 4 bases; junction bases outside the gene matches: 11. This CDR3 spans 16 amino acids. CDR1 LNHDA and CDR2 SQIVND come from the germline V gene (reference sequence). Here the CDR3 DNA reads TGTGCCAGTAGTGACCACAGGGGTAGTAGGTACAATGAGCAGTTCTTC. Encoded protein: CASSDHRGSRYNEQFF.

This chain uses TRBV19 with TRBJ2-3; D may match TRBD1 or TRBD2 (6 bases each). This CDR3 is built from 18 residues. V dropped 0 bases and J dropped 6 bases, with 22 bases sitting between them. Germline values: CDR1 LNHDA, CDR2 SQIVND (reference sequence). In nucleotides, the CDR3 is TGTGCCAGTAGTATAGACCCTTCTACGGGGGCGACGGTCGATACGCAGTATTTT. Its translation: CASSIDPSTGATVDTQYF.

The genes are TRBV21-1 and TRBJ2-7; TRBD2 reflects the table's D call only, with no check against the DNA. TRBV21-1 is an annotated pseudogene. CDR3 length: 17 residues. The CDR3 coding sequence is TGTGCCAGCAGCAAAGGCCCCGATTATGGAGGGTCCTACGAGCAGTACTTC. Protein sequence: CASSKGPDYGGSYEQYF.

The rearrangement uses TRBV6-4 and TRBJ2-2; D remains ambiguous. There are 14 residues in the CDR3. Trimming stripped 7 bases from V and 0 bases from J, with 9 bases between. The V gene's germline CDR1 is MRHNA and CDR2 SNTAGT. Here the CDR3 reads CASKPEPNTGELFF. The CDR3 region has the DNA TGTGCCAGCAAGCCAGAGCCGAACACCGGGGAGCTGTTTTTT.

The CDR3 here is CASSLGGRQGAYNEQFF. DNA of the CDR3: TGTGCCAGCAGCTTAGGAGGTCGGCAGGGGGCGTACAATGAGCAGTTCTTC. The chain couples TRBV5-4 to TRBJ2-1; TRBD1 matches 8 bases. Germline V gene data show CDR1 as SGHNT and CDR2 as YYREEE (reference sequence). CDR3 length: 17 amino acids. Trimming took 2 bases from V and 4 from J; bases not matched to a gene: 11.

This clone has a single count. The chain has TRBV6-6 and TRBJ2-3; 12 bases match TRBD1. Germline CDR1 is MNHNY and CDR2 is SVGAGI (reference sequence). Losses at the gene ends were 5 bases for V and 4 bases for J; bases not matched to a gene: 4. This CDR3 region has 15 residues. The CDR3 nucleotides are TGTGCCAGCAGTAACCGGGACAGGGGGCCAGATACGCAGTATTTT. Protein product: CASSNRDRGPDTQYF.

This chain connects TRBV9 to TRBJ2-1; 8 bases match TRBD2. Germline CDR1 reads SGDLS; CDR2 reads YYNGEE. With V trimmed by 0 bases and J by 3 bases, 5 bases remained unmatched. The CDR3 loop spans 16 amino acids. The CDR3 loop is CASSVAKRGFYNEQFF. In DNA form, the CDR3 reads TGTGCCAGCAGCGTAGCAAAGCGGGGGTTCTACAATGAGCAGTTCTTC.

The rearrangement uses TRBV5-1 and TRBJ2-7, with 10 bases aligning to TRBD1. This CDR3 comprises 14 residues. Germline CDR1 SGHRS, CDR2 YFSETQ. V shed 5 bases and J 5 bases; nucleotides not matched to a gene: 7. For the CDR3, the DNA is TGCGCCAGCAGAAGGGACAGGGGATGGCACGAGCAGTACTTC. Protein product: CASRRDRGWHEQYF. The variable domain in full, completed from reference TRBV5-1 and TRBJ2-7, reads KAGVTQTPRYLIKTRGQQVTLSCSPISGHRSVSWYQQTPGQGLQFLFEYFSETQRNKGNFPGRFSGRQFSNSRSEMNVSTLELGDSALYLCASRRDRGWHEQYFGPGTRLTVT.